What follows describes a single TCR beta chain. This clonotype has a count of ten or more. The specificity of this receptor is unknown. Base qualities were left out, and no much larger clone turns up one base away. Per the germline V gene (reference sequence), DFQATT is the CDR1 and SNEGSKA is the CDR2. Inclusive of the bounding cysteine and phenylalanine, the CDR3 is 12 residues long. The entry retains the CDR3 DNA only, 36 bases that are in frame from base 1. V and J are trimmed by 6 bases and 6 bases, and the gene matches miss 5 bases of the junction. This sample stems from a study of breast tumors, draining lymph nodes, adjacent tissues (dated by TCRdb to between 2015 and 2016). Notes on the research overall: Breast cancer patients provided tumor, adjacent nontumor tissue and axillary lymph nodes, and the study compared the TCR beta repertoires across these three sources. In human breast cancer, the study set out to assess how tumor, surrounding tissue and draining lymph node repertoires relate to one another and whether T cells might be exchanged between them.

Sequencing used an Illumina HiSeq 2000. Multiplex PCR amplification was used to build the TCR beta chain libraries. High-throughput sequencing was used to analyze the amplified TCR beta chain products. TCRdb took the public reads, trimmed them with fastp at Q25, ran MiXCR for clone calling and kept in-frame beta chains. For every CDR3 protein sequence, its rows merge into one entry that carries the most common genes and DNA. This sample lists fewer than 140,000 distinct CDR3 sequences; more than 25% were detected once. The ten largest clones capture approximately 5% of the sample. Beyond this particular receptor, the publication reports: Rather than being directly demonstrated, the conclusion that tumor T cells originate in lymph nodes was presented as consistent with a hypothesis. Tumor and nontumor tissue repertoires were found to be significantly more similar in luminal-like than in basal-like breast cancer. The data were considered consistent with most tumor T cells being derived from the lymph node and subsequently expanding within tumor tissue. Tumor T-cell repertoires showed less diversity than lymph node repertoires and more diversity than nontumor tissue repertoires, and tumor T-cell repertoires showed preferential V and J gene usage.

The axillary draining lymph nodes of breast cancer patients were the source of the lymph node samples. The material sequenced was axillary lymph node tissue. This clonotype originated in a female donor with breast cancer. Some clones in this sample may be carry-over from other donors' samples. The chain is made from TRBV20-1 and TRBJ2-1; TRBD2 lines up with 7 middle nucleotides. Here the CDR3 is given as CSAEGLINEQFF. Read as DNA, the sequence is TGCAGTGCCGAGGGACTAATCAATGAGCAGTTCTTC.